This record concerns one T cell receptor beta chain sequence. What it binds is not known. The data originate from a study of shared clonotypes between healthy human individuals. Study-level background: The cohort comprised two women and a few men. Their ages spanned 18 to 49 years.

Overall study findings and caveats: Lower generation probabilities were found for non-shared clonotypes than for those shared by all four donors. For naive CD4 cells, roughly 5% of clonotypes were shared across a handful of donors.

The germline V gene has CDR1 KGHSH and CDR2 LQKENI. Germline trimming cut 5 bases from V and 3 bases from J; bases unmatched to any gene: 4. This CDR3 is 14 amino acids long. At a deep level, the assay was run. Method: immunoSEQ multiplex PCR; TCRdb's copy keeps in-frame clones and lacks some. The sample comprises millions of clones, 85% to 95% of which are singletons, and 0.13% rests with the top ten. This receptor was obtained from a man aged 18 to 35 in good health. Sequencing was performed on naive CD4+ T cells sorted from blood. Noted subset: CD45RA+ positively selected. This chain links TRBV18 with TRBJ2-7, with TRBD1 identical over 10 bases. The CDR3 region is CASSSGQGVYEQYF. The CDR3 DNA reads as TGTGCCAGCTCATCTGGACAGGGGGTCTACGAGCAGTACTTC.